This is a list of T cell receptor beta chains from one sample in a study of PD-L1 blockade in urothelial cancer. The data were produced by immunoSEQ multiplex PCR, yet TCRdb's version contains in-frame clones alone and is incomplete. The data hold more than 85,000 clones, with roughly nine tenths observed a single time. The source material was PBMCs, sampled around atezolizumab (anti-PD-L1) treatment. These receptors came from a woman older than 75 with urothelial cancer. CDR3s include the opening cysteine and the closing phenylalanine or tryptophan. Fields, in order: V gene, clone size, D gene, CDR3 length, J gene, CDR3 DNA, CDR3 protein. The D gene is left open where the match is weak. Size tells how often a clone was seen (once, few, many) or the class of an expanded clone, and some rows leave it out.

>TRBV7-9|NA|TRBD1|17|TRBJ2-1
TGTGCCAGCAGCTTAGAGGCCACCGGTACAGGGGGTGATGAGCAGTTCTTC
CASSLEATGTGGDEQFF
>TRBV18|once|NA|14|TRBJ1-2
TGTGCCAGCTCACCACCCCAGGGGCACTATGGCTACACCTTC
CASSPPQGHYGYTF
>TRBV2|NA|NA|16|TRBJ1-5
TGTGCCAGCTCGATGGGGAGACAGGATTCAGGTCAGCCCCAGCATTTT
CASSMGRQDSGQPQHF
>TRBV19|NA|TRBD1|15|TRBJ1-5
TGTGCCAGTAGTATGGGCAGGGGGAGCAATCAGCCCCAGCATTTT
CASSMGRGSNQPQHF
>TRBV5-1|few|TRBD1|14|TRBJ1-3
TGCGCCAGCAGACAGACAGGGCTCGGTGACACCATATATTTT
CASRQTGLGDTIYF
>TRBV7-3|NA|TRBD2|15|TRBJ2-1
TGTGCCAGCAGCTTCGGAATAGCGGGAAAGAATGAGCAGTTCTTC
CASSFGIAGKNEQFF
>TRBV6-5|NA|NA|16|TRBJ2-4
TGTGCCAGCAGTTACTCGAGGAGGGTTGGCAAAAACATTCAGTACTTC
CASSYSRRVGKNIQYF
>TRBV6-6|NA|NA|16|TRBJ2-7
TGTGCCAGCAGCCCCTCGGGGCAGGGGATCGTCTACGAGCAGTACTTC
CASSPSGQGIVYEQYF
>TRBV9|NA|TRBD2|14|TRBJ2-5
TGTGCCAGCAGCCGGACTAGCGGCCAAGAGACCCAGTACTTC
CASSRTSGQETQYF
>TRBV27|NA|TRBD2|16|TRBJ2-2
TGTGCCAGCAGTTTAGGTGGACTAGCGGGAGGCGGGGAGCTGTTTTTT
CASSLGGLAGGGELFF
>TRBV6-1|NA|NA|15|TRBJ1-5
TGTGCCAGCAGTGAGGGCAGCCTTACTAATCAGCCCCAGCATTTT
CASSEGSLTNQPQHF
>TRBV18|NA|TRBD2|13|TRBJ2-5
TGTGCCAGCTCATCCAGCGGGAAAGAGACCCAGTACTTC
CASSSSGKETQYF
>TRBV5-6|NA|TRBD1|16|TRBJ1-4
TGTGCCAGCAGCCACCAATCGACAGGGGGGAAGGAAAAACTGTTTTTT
CASSHQSTGGKEKLFF
>TRBV6-6|NA|TRBD1|16|TRBJ1-2
TGTGCCAGCACTGACCCTGGGACAGGGGGCACCTATGGCTACACCTTC
CASTDPGTGGTYGYTF
>TRBV5-1|NA|TRBD2|15|TRBJ2-7
TGCGCCAGCAGCTCCACTAGCGATTCAACCTACGAGCAGTACTTC
CASSSTSDSTYEQYF
>TRBV19|NA|NA|14|TRBJ1-5
TGTGCCAGTAGTCTAACAGGTTTCAATCAGCCCCAGCATTTT
CASSLTGFNQPQHF
>TRBV9|NA|NA|14|TRBJ1-1
TGTGCCAGCAGCGCCAGGTCGGGGGGGACTGAAGCTTTCTTT
CASSARSGGTEAFF
>TRBV15|NA|TRBD1|16|TRBJ1-5
TGTGCCTCCAGCGTCGGAAAGGACAGGGGTTTTCAGCCCCAGCATTTT
CASSVGKDRGFQPQHF
>TRBV7-2|NA|NA|16|TRBJ2-1
TGTGCCAGCAGCGTAGGGGGGACCCCGGGGGTCAATGAGCAGTTCTTC
CASSVGGTPGVNEQFF
>TRBV4-1|NA|NA|13|TRBJ1-1
TGCGCCAGCAGCCAAGAAGGTGCGGGGAAAGCTTTCTTT
CASSQEGAGKAFF
>TRBV19|NA|NA|15|TRBJ2-3
TGTGCCAGTAGCCAAAGAGGGCAGAGCACAGATACGCAGTATTTT
CASSQRGQSTDTQYF
>TRBV28|NA|TRBD1|15|TRBJ2-1
TGTGCCAGCAGCCTACCCGGGACAGGGGTCAATGAGCAGTTCTTC
CASSLPGTGVNEQFF
>TRBV5-6|NA|NA|14|TRBJ2-1
TGTGCCAGCACGTTTTGGACACCCTACAATGAGCAGTTCTTC
CASTFWTPYNEQFF
>TRBV5-1|NA|NA|14|TRBJ1-1
TGCGCCAGCAGCCGCGACAGGTCGGACACTGAAGCTTTCTTT
CASSRDRSDTEAFF
>TRBV5-1|NA|NA|13|TRBJ1-2
TGCGCCAGCAGCTTTCAGGGTAATGGTGGCTACACCTTC
CASSFQGNGGYTF
>TRBV25-1|NA|TRBD1|14|TRBJ2-7
TGTGCCAGCAGGGAGACGGGACAGGGAAACGAGCAGTACTTC
CASRETGQGNEQYF
>TRBV18|NA|TRBD1|16|TRBJ2-1
TGTGCCAGCTCATTTATAGACAGGGGGCAGGGCAATGAGCAGTTCTTC
CASSFIDRGQGNEQFF
>TRBV7-7|NA|NA|11|TRBJ2-7
TGTGCCAGCAGCGAGACAGACCAACGGTACTTC
CASSETDQRYF
>TRBV11-1|NA|TRBD1|13|TRBJ2-1
TGTGCCAGCAGCAGGGACAGGGGCAATGAGCAGTTCTTC
CASSRDRGNEQFF
>TRBV9|NA|NA|14|TRBJ1-2
TGTGCCAGCAGCGTAGCCGGACAGTCTTATGGCTACACCTTC
CASSVAGQSYGYTF
>TRBV27|NA|TRBD2|16|TRBJ2-7
TGTGCCAGCAGCTACAATCTAGCGGGAGTTTTCTACGAGCAGTACTTC
CASSYNLAGVFYEQYF
>TRBV28|once|TRBD1|14|TRBJ2-1
TGTGCCAGCAGACTCCAGGGGGCTGAGAATGAGCAGTTCTTC
CASRLQGAENEQFF
>TRBV5-1|NA|NA|16|TRBJ2-2
TGCGCCAGCAGCTTGAGGATCGACAGGAACACCGGGGAGCTGTTTTTT
CASSLRIDRNTGELFF
>TRBV5-1|NA|NA|16|TRBJ2-7
TGCGCCAGCAGCTTCGGCAGGCCCAGTGATAACTACGAGCAGTACTTC
CASSFGRPSDNYEQYF